This TCR beta chain was captured by sequencing in a study of blood T cell repertoires in COVID-19. The germline gives CDR1 SGDLS, CDR2 YYNGEE. CDR3 length: 14 amino acids. Trimming shortened V by 3 bases and J by 4 bases, and 8 bases separated the two germline ends. Sequenced by immunoSEQ multiplex PCR; TCRdb stores in-frame clones only, minus some. In the table there are around 500,000 clones, roughly 85% of which are singletons. The receptor's source is a human donor in a cohort sampled during active COVID-19. The chain uses TRBV9 and TRBJ2-6; D gene ambiguous. The sequenced material came from peripheral blood. The CDR3: CASSGLLGANVLTF. CDR3 DNA sequence: TGTGCCAGCAGCGGGCTCCTCGGGGCCAACGTCCTGACTTTC. Based on the CDR3 plus reference TRBV9 and TRBJ2-6, the full variable domain is DSGVTQTPKHLITATGQRVTLRCSPRSGDLSVYWYQQSLDQGLQFLIQYYNGEERAKGNILERFSAQQFPDLHSELNLSSLELGDSALYFCASSGLLGANVLTFGAGSRLTVL.